This T cell receptor (beta chain) comes out of a study of blood T cell repertoires in COVID-19. This CDR3 region has 16 residues. From germline, CDR1 is MNHEY and CDR2 SMNVEV (reference sequence). The J segment lost 0 bases and the V segment lost 5 bases, leaving 5 bases of the junction unmatched. Profiled with immunoSEQ multiplex PCR; TCRdb holds only in-frame clones, not every one. The repertoire holds around 45,000 clones, with more than 80% as singletons. The chain carries TRBV27 and TRBJ1-4; 8 bases line up with TRBD1. The origin of this receptor is an older man with active COVID-19. Sequencing used peripheral blood. The CDR3 region has the DNA TGTGCCAGCAGTCCTGACAGGGGCACAACTAATGAAAAACTGTTTTTT. Translating gives CASSPDRGTTNEKLFF.